The source of this T cell receptor (beta chain) is a study of T cell repertoires in cytomegalovirus infection. Study in general: Matching HLA type and CMV infection were both indicated by public TCR beta signatures.

Each CDR3 protein is one row after TCRdb ran MiXCR on the reads. Among about 360,000 distinct CDR3 sequences, about a sixth were seen once, and the ten largest hold around 10%. Study results and limitations: Pooled public TCR beta family frequency picked out CMV carriers with the relevant HLA. Ex vivo, HLA-C-restricted CMV-specific TCR beta clonotypes prevailed over the rest of the response.

Trimming took off 0 bases at V and 6 bases at J, with 9 bases between the two ends. The CDR3 consists of 13 residues. CDR1 SGHRS and CDR2 YFSETQ come from the germline V gene. This clonotype was detected a few times. Antigen unknown. Sequencing used PBMCs. V usage is TRBV5-1 and J usage is TRBJ1-2; the D gene is possibly TRBD1 (5 bases). The sequence was obtained from a human donor in good health (CMV status not recorded). Some clones in this sample may be carry-over from other donors' samples. CDR3 protein: CASSLELGDGYTF. The CDR3 nucleotides are TGCGCCAGCAGCTTGGAATTGGGGGATGGCTACACCTTC.